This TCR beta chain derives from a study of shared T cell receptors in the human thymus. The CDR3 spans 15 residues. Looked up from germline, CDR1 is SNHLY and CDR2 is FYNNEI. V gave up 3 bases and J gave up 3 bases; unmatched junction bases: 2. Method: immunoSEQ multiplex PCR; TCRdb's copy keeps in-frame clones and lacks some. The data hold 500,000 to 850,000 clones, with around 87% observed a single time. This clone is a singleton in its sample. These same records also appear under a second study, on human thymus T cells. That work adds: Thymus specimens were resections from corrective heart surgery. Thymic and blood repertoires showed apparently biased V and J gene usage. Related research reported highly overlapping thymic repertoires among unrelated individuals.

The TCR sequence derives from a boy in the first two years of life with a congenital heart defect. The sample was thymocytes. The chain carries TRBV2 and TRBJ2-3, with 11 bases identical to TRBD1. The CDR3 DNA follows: TGTGCCAGCAGTGAGTGGGACAGGGGGACAGATACGCAGTATTTT. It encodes CASSEWDRGTDTQYF. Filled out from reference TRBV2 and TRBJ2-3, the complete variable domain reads EPEVTQTPSHQVTQMGQEVILRCVPISNHLYFYWYRQILGQKVEFLVSFYNNEISEKSEIFDDQFSVERPDGSNFTLKIRSTKLEDSAMYFCASSEWDRGTDTQYFGPGTRLTVL.